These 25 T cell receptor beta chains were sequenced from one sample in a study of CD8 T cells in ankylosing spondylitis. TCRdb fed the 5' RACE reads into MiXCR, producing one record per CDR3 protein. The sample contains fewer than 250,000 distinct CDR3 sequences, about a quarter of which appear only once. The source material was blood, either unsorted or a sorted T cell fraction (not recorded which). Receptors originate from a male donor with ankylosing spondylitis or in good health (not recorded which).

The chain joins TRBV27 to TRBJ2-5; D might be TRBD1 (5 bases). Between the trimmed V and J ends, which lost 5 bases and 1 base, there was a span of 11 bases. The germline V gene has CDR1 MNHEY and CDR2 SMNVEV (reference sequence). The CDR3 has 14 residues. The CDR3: CASSGTGLQETQYF. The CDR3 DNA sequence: TGTGCCAGCAGTGGAACAGGTCTCCAAGAGACCCAGTACTTC.

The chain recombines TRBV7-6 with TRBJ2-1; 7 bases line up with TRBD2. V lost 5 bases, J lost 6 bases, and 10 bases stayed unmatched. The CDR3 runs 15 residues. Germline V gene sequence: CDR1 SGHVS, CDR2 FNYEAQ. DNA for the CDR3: TGTGCCAGCAGCCATCGGCGGGAGTCCGGCAATGAGCAGTTCTTC. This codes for CASSHRRESGNEQFF.

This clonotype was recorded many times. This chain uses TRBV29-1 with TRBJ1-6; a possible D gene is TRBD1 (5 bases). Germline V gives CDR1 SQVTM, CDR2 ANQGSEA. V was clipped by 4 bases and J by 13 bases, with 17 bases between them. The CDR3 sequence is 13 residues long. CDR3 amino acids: CSVALSKEGPLHF. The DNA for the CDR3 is TGCAGCGTTGCGCTATCAAAAGAGGGGCCCCTCCACTTT.

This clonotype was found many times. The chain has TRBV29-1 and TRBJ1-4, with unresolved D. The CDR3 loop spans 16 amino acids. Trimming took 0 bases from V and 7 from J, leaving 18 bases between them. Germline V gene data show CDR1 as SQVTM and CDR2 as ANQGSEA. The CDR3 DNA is TGCAGCGTTGAAGATCACAGCCCACTGACGGGTGAAAAACTGTTTTTT. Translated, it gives CSVEDHSPLTGEKLFF.

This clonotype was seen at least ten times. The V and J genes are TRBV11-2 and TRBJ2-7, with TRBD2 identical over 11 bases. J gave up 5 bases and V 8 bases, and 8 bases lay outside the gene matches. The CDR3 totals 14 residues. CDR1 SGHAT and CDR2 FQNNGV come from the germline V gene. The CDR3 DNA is TGTGCCAGCGGAACTAGCGGGAGCTTAAACGAGCAGTACTTC. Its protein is CASGTSGSLNEQYF.

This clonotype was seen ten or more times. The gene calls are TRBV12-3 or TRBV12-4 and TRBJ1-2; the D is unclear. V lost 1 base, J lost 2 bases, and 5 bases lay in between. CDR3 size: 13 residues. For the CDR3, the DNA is TGTGCCAGCAGTTTAGTAGCAAACTATGGCTACACCTTC. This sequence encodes CASSLVANYGYTF.

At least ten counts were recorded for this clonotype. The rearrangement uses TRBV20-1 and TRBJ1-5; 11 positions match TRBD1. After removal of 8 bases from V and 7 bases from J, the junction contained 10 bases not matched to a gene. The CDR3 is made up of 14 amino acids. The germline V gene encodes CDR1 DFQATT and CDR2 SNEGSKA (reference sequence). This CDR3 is CSQAGTGGIQPQHF. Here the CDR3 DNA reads TGCAGTCAAGCGGGGACAGGGGGAATCCAGCCCCAGCATTTT.

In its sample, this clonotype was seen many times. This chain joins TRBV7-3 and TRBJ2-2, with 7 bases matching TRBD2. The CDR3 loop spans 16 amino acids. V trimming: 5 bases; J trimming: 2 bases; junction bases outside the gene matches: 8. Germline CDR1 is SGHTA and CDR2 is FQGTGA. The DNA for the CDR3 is TGTGCCAGCAGCCTCACGGGACTACCTAACACCGGGGAGCTGTTTTTT. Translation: CASSLTGLPNTGELFF.

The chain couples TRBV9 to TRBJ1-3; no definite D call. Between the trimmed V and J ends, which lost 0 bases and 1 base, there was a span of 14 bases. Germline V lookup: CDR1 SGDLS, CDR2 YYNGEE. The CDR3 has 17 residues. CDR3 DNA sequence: TGTGCCAGCAGCGTAGGCGCCCTGGAGGTATCTGGAAACACCATATATTTT. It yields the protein CASSVGALEVSGNTIYF.

The CDR3 sequence is CSAAGIGYEQYF. The CDR3 DNA is TGCAGTGCCGCGGGGATCGGCTACGAGCAGTACTTC. V and J are TRBV20-1 and TRBJ2-7; TRBD2 might be the D (6 bases). Germline values: CDR1 DFQATT, CDR2 SNEGSKA (reference sequence). Between the trimmed V and J ends, which lost 6 bases and 3 bases, there was a span of 12 bases. The CDR3 is 12 residues long.

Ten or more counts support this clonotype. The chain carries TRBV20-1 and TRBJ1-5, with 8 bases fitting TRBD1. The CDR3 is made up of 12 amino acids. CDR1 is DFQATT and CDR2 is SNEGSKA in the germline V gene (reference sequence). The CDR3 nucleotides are TGCAGCCAGGGGGCGGGCAATCAGCCCCAGCATTTT. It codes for CSQGAGNQPQHF.

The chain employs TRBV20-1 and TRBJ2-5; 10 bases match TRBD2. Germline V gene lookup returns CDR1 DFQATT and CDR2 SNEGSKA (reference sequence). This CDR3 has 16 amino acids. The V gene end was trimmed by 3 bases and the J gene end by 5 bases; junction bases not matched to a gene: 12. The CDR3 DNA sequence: TGCAGTGCTAGCCCCGCCCTAGCGGGAGAGTTTGAGACCCAGTACTTC. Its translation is CSASPALAGEFETQYF.

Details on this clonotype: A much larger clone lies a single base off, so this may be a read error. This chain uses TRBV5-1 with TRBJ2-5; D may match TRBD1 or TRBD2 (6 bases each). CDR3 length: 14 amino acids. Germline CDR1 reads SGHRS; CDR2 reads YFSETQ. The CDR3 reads CASSPGGLGETRYF. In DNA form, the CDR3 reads TGCGCCAGCAGCCCTGGGGGGCTCGGGGAGACCCGGTACTTC.

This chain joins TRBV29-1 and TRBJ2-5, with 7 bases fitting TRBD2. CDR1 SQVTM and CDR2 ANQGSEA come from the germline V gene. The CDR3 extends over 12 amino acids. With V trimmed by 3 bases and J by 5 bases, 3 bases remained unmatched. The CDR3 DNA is TGCAGCGTTGACGGGGGGAAGGAGACCCAGTACTTC. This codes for CSVDGGKETQYF.

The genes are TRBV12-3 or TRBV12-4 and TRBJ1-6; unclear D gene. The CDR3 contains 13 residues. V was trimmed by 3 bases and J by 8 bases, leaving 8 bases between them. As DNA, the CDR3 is TGTGCCAGCAGTTTGGCCATGGATTCACCCCTCCACTTT. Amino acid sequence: CASSLAMDSPLHF.

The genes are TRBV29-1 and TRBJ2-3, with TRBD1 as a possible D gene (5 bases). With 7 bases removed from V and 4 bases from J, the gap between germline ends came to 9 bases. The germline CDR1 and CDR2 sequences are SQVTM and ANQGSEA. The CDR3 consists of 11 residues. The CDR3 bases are TGCAGCGGAGAACAGGCAGATACGCAGTATTTT. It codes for CSGEQADTQYF.

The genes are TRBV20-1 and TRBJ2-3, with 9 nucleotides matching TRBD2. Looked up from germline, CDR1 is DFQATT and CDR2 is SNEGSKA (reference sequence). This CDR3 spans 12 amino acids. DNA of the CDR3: TGCAGGGCGGGAGGGGACACAGATACGCAGTATTTT. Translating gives CRAGGDTDTQYF.

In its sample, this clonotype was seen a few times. CDR3 residues: CASSRGQSYEQYF. CDR3 bases: TGTGCCAGCTCACGTGGACAGTCCTACGAGCAGTACTTC. The chain couples TRBV18 to TRBJ2-7; TRBD1 is a possible D gene (6 bases). Trimming left V 4 bases short and J 1 base short, with 8 bases between. The CDR3 sequence is 13 residues long. Germline loops: CDR1 KGHSH, CDR2 LQKENI.

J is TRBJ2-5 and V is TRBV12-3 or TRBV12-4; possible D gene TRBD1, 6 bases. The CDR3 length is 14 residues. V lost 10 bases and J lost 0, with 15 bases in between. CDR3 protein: CATGGQTNQETQYF. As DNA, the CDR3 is TGTGCCACCGGAGGACAGACAAACCAAGAGACCCAGTACTTC.

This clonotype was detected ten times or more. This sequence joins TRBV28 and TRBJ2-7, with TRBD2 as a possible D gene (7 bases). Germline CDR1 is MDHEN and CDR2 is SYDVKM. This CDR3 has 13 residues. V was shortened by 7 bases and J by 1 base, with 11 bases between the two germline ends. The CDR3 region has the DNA TGTGCCAGCACCGGGGGGCAGTCCTACGAGCAGTACTTC. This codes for CASTGGQSYEQYF. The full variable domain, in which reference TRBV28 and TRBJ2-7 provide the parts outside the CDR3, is DVKVTQSSRYLVKRTGEKVFLECVQDMDHENMFWYRQDPGLGLRLIYFSYDVKMKEKGDIPEGYSVSREKKERFSLILESASTNQTSMYLCASTGGQSYEQYFGPGTRLTVT.

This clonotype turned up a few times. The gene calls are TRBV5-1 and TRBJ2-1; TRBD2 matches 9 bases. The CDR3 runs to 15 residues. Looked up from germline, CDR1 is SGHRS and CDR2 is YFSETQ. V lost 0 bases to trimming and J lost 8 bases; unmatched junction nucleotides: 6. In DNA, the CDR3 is TGCGCCAGCAGCTTGGGACTAGCGGTGACGGATGAGCAGTTCTTC. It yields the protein CASSLGLAVTDEQFF.

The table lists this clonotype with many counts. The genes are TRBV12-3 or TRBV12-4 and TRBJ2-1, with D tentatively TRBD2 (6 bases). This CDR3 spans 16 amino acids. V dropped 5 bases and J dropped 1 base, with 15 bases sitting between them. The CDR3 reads CASSANRRASYNEQFF. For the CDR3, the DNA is TGTGCCAGCAGTGCAAACAGGAGGGCGTCCTACAATGAGCAGTTCTTC.

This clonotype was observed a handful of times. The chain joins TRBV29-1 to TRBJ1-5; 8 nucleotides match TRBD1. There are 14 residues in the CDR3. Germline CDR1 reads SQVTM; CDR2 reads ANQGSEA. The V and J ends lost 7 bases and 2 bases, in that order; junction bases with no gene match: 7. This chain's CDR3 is CSAGTGRGNQPQHF. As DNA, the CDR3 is TGCAGCGCTGGGACAGGAAGGGGCAATCAGCCCCAGCATTTT. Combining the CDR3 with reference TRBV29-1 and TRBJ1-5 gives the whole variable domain SAVISQKPSRDICQRGTSLTIQCQVDSQVTMMFWYRQQPGQSLTLIATANQGSEATYESGFVIDKFPISRPNLTFSTLTVSNMSPEDSSIYLCSAGTGRGNQPQHFGDGTRLSIL.

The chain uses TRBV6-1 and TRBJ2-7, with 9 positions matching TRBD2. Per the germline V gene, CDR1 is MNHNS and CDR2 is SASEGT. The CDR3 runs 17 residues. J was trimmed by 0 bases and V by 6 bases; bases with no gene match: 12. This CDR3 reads CASSPSGVAGVSYEQYF. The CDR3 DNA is TGTGCCAGCAGCCCTAGCGGGGTAGCGGGAGTCTCCTACGAGCAGTACTTC.

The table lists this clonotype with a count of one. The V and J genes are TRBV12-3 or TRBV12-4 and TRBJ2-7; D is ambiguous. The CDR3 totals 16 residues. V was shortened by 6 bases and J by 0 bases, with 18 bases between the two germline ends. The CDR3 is CASSPSGSPRSYEQYF. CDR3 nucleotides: TGTGCCAGCAGCCCATCAGGCAGCCCTCGCTCCTACGAGCAGTACTTC.